This T cell receptor beta chain is from a study of blood T cell repertoires in COVID-19. A single count supports this clone. Libraries were prepared by immunoSEQ multiplex PCR; TCRdb keeps only in-frame clonotypes and omits some of them. The profile shows under 200,000 clones, roughly 85% of them singletons. The V gene end was trimmed by 0 bases and the J gene end by 5 bases; junction bases not matched to a gene: 6. The CDR3 spans 16 residues. The germline CDR1 and CDR2 sequences are ENHRY and SYGVKD. The gene calls are TRBV10-3 and TRBJ2-1; TRBD2 aligns across 8 bases. Material for sequencing was PBMCs or T cells enriched from blood (not recorded which). The TCR sequence derives from a man aged 60 to 75 who had recovered from COVID-19. The CDR3, as DNA: TGTGCCATCAGTGAGTCAACGGGAGGGGGGAACAATGAGCAGTTCTTC. Residues: CAISESTGGGNNEQFF.